This T cell receptor beta chain was sequenced for a study of blood T cells in healthy people across ages. Study results and limitations: No conclusive comparison of naive versus antigen-experienced cells was possible with unsorted PBMCs. Naive T cell percentage and TCR beta diversity correlated strongly.

The amount of total RNA extracted per sample was at least 5.5 micrograms. Remarks on this clonotype: Its antigen is currently unknown. At one end, the junction sequence differs from germline, possibly due to a read error.

The CDR3 has 14 residues. CDR1 is MGHDK, CDR2 SYGVNS, per germline. A J-beta primer mix and a sample-barcoded 5' primer were used in a second PCR of about 7 to 11 cycles. TCRdb analysed the 5' RACE reads with MiXCR anew, one entry per CDR3 protein. This sample carries about 1.6 million distinct CDR3 sequences, 34% of them seen once, and the ten largest clones take about 10%. The chain combines TRBV25-1 with TRBJ1-2; the D is unclear. The TCR was taken from a young woman in good health. Sequences were obtained from blood. As DNA, the CDR3 is TGTGCCAGCAGCGAATTCTCCGCGCCTAAGGGCTACACCTTC. This gives the protein CASSEFSAPKGYTF.